One sample yielded the 18 T cell receptor beta chains listed below, sequenced in a study of shared clonotypes between healthy human individuals. The protocol was immunoSEQ multiplex PCR, while the TCRdb copy is restricted to in-frame clones and leaves out a portion. This table has about 980,000 clones, approximately 76% appearing once. The material sequenced was memory CD4+ T cells sorted from blood. Subset noted: CD45RA-negative fraction. Receptor source: a man younger than 35 in good health.

The V gene is TRBV28, the J gene TRBJ1-6; a weak D match, TRBD1 (5 bases). Germline V lookup: CDR1 MDHEN, CDR2 SYDVKM. CDR3 size: 17 residues. The germline V and J ends were trimmed by 5 bases and 6 bases, with 20 bases remaining between them. The CDR3 sequence is CASSLQVSGVRNSPLHF. In DNA form, the CDR3 reads TGTGCCAGCAGTCTTCAGGTGTCGGGGGTGCGTAATTCACCCCTCCACTTT.

The rearrangement uses TRBV2 and TRBJ1-6; possibly TRBD1 for D (5 bases). Per the germline V gene, CDR1 is SNHLY and CDR2 is FYNNEI. The CDR3 is made up of 15 amino acids. V lost 7 bases, J lost 13 bases, and 23 bases lay in between. CDR3 nucleotide sequence: TGTGCCAGCACTCCTCCCCCGGGACCCCGCGTCCCCCTCCACTTT. Its protein product is CASTPPPGPRVPLHF.

This clone was detected many times. The chain uses TRBV7-2 and TRBJ1-5; D unresolved. The CDR3 runs 13 residues. V shed 3 bases and J shed 3 bases, with 6 bases lying between them. Germline CDR1 reads SGHTA; CDR2 reads FQGNSA. The CDR3 region is CASSFGVNQPQHF. The CDR3 DNA sequence: TGTGCCAGCAGCTTTGGGGTCAATCAGCCCCAGCATTTT.

The CDR3 spells CASSVTGTYNEQFF. The CDR3 DNA reads TGTGCCAGCAGTGTTACGGGGACCTACAATGAGCAGTTCTTC. V is TRBV2 and J is TRBJ2-1; perhaps TRBD2 as D (5 bases). The CDR3 totals 14 residues. V lost 4 bases and J lost 2, with 9 bases in between. Germline CDR1 SNHLY, CDR2 FYNNEI.

The chain is built from TRBV6-1 and TRBJ1-5; D may be TRBD1 (5 bases). The germline V gene has CDR1 MNHNS and CDR2 SASEGT. This CDR3 has 15 amino acids. Trimming cost V 1 base and J 9 bases, with 16 bases left between them. The CDR3, as DNA: TGTGCCAGCAGTGAAGGGGACGGAGGCTTGGGGCCCCAGCATTTT. Protein product: CASSEGDGGLGPQHF.

V usage is TRBV18 and J usage is TRBJ2-7; 10 bases fit TRBD2. Trimming at V came to 5 bases and at J to 2 bases, leaving 3 bases not matched to a gene. Germline lookup yields CDR1 KGHSH and CDR2 LQKENI. This CDR3 is built from 14 residues. CDR3 sequence reads: CASSLAGGTYEQYF. Here the CDR3 DNA reads TGTGCCAGCTCATTAGCGGGAGGCACCTACGAGCAGTACTTC.

This chain uses TRBV19 with TRBJ1-4; weak D call: TRBD1 (6 bases). This CDR3 has 15 amino acids. The germline V and J ends were trimmed by 7 bases and 8 bases, with 20 bases remaining between them. Germline CDR1 LNHDA, CDR2 SQIVND (reference sequence). The CDR3 DNA sequence: TGTGCCAGTAAGAAACAGGGCCCGGGGGAGGAAAAACTGTTTTTT. Protein: CASKKQGPGEEKLFF.

CDR3 amino acids: CASTASGNQPQHF. CDR3 bases: TGTGCCAGCACCGCTTCCGGCAATCAGCCCCAGCATTTT. The chain couples TRBV7-2 to TRBJ1-5; D call uncertain. The V end was cut by 7 bases, the J end by 2 bases, with 9 bases between. Germline CDR1 reads SGHTA; CDR2 reads FQGNSA. The CDR3 is made up of 13 amino acids.

The V call is TRBV19, the J call TRBJ1-2, with a weak D call TRBD1 (5 bases). This CDR3 spans 13 amino acids. Germline loops: CDR1 LNHDA, CDR2 SQIVND (reference sequence). Between the trimmed V and J ends, which lost 3 bases and 2 bases, there was a span of 7 bases. CDR3 nucleotide sequence: TGTGCCAGTAGTATGGACAAGAACTATGGCTACACCTTC. Translating gives CASSMDKNYGYTF.

The rearrangement uses TRBV6-4 and TRBJ2-4; D is uncertain. Germline-derived CDR1 and CDR2 are MRHNA and SNTAGT. Trimming pared 3 bases from V and 5 bases from J, leaving 8 bases between. CDR3 size: 13 residues. CDR3 amino acids: CASSESYQNIQYF. The CDR3 DNA is TGTGCCAGCAGTGAGTCGTACCAAAACATTCAGTACTTC.

This chain joins TRBV7-9 and TRBJ2-7, with TRBD2 matching over 8 bases. The trim removed 5 bases at V and 3 bases at J, leaving 6 bases unmatched. Germline CDR1 reads SEHNR; CDR2 reads FQNEAQ (reference sequence). The CDR3 is made up of 14 amino acids. CDR3: CASSPRSGGYEQYF. The CDR3 nucleotides read TGTGCCAGCAGCCCGAGGAGCGGGGGCTACGAGCAGTACTTC.

This clone appeared once. This chain connects TRBV5-1 to TRBJ2-3; D is uncertain. V lost 0 bases, J lost 1 base, and 9 bases lay in between. Germline CDR1 and CDR2: SGHRS and YFSETQ. The length of the CDR3 is 15 residues. The CDR3 nucleotides are TGCGCCAGCAGCTTGGCCGGGTACGGCACAGATACGCAGTATTTT. It codes for CASSLAGYGTDTQYF.

This chain links TRBV14 with TRBJ1-1; D is unclear. This CDR3 region has 13 residues. Germline V gives CDR1 SGHDN, CDR2 FVKESK. V was pared by 4 bases and J by 4 bases, with 10 bases between. CDR3 sequence: CASSPQPRTEAFF. Written as DNA, the CDR3 is TGTGCCAGCAGCCCCCAGCCGCGCACTGAAGCTTTCTTT.

This clone has just a few counts. The V gene is TRBV18, the J gene TRBJ1-2, with TRBD1 matching over 7 bases. V was pared by 2 bases and J by 8 bases, with 14 bases of the junction left unmatched. The germline V gene encodes CDR1 KGHSH and CDR2 LQKENI. The CDR3 sequence is 16 residues long. CDR3 sequence: CASSPTEGANLWGYTF. In nucleotides, the CDR3 is TGTGCCAGCTCACCAACCGAGGGGGCGAATCTATGGGGCTACACCTTC.

V and J are TRBV2 and TRBJ2-2; 11 positions match TRBD2. From germline, CDR1 is SNHLY and CDR2 FYNNEI. The CDR3 loop spans 16 amino acids. V shed 6 bases, J shed 6 bases, and the junction held 9 bases outside the gene matches. The CDR3 DNA reads as TGTGCCAGCAGGCAGGAGACTAGCGGGATAGCCGGGGAGCTGTTTTTT. Its translation is CASRQETSGIAGELFF.

This sequence joins TRBV15 and TRBJ1-6; 7 nucleotides match TRBD1. The CDR3 spans 16 residues. Germline V gene lookup returns CDR1 LNHNV and CDR2 YYDKDF (reference sequence). V dropped 0 bases and J dropped 7; count of bases not matched to a gene: 6. The CDR3 sequence: CATSREGGQKNSPLHF. CDR3 DNA: TGTGCCACCAGCAGAGAGGGGGGACAGAAGAATTCACCCCTCCACTTT.

The V gene is TRBV4-3, the J gene TRBJ2-1; TRBD2 agrees at 14 bases. The germline V gene encodes CDR1 LGHNA and CDR2 YSLEER. The CDR3 length is 15 residues. Trimming took 4 bases from V and 8 from J; bases not matched to a gene: 4. The CDR3 nucleotides are TGCGCCAGCAGCCGACTAGCGGGAGGGCTCGATGAGCAGTTCTTC. Translating it yields CASSRLAGGLDEQFF.

CDR3 amino acids: CASSSRWTTNEKLFF. The CDR3 DNA reads as TGTGCCAGCAGTTCCCGGTGGACAACTAATGAAAAACTGTTTTTT. The V call is TRBV28, the J call TRBJ1-4; no firm D call. V was clipped by 4 bases and J by 0 bases, with 9 bases between them. Germline V CDR1 and CDR2: MDHEN, SYDVKM. The CDR3 is made up of 15 amino acids. Combining the CDR3 with reference TRBV28 and TRBJ1-4 gives the whole variable domain DVKVTQSSRYLVKRTGEKVFLECVQDMDHENMFWYRQDPGLGLRLIYFSYDVKMKEKGDIPEGYSVSREKKERFSLILESASTNQTSMYLCASSSRWTTNEKLFFGSGTQLSVL.